The next 9 T cell receptor beta chains were all read from a single sample in a study of OX40 agonist ivuxolimab in advanced cancers. Profiled with immunoSEQ multiplex PCR; TCRdb holds only in-frame clones, not every one. The table includes 25,000 to 35,000 clones, 65% to 90% detected once. Sequences were derived from CD4+ or CD8+ T cells sorted from blood, sampled in a trial of the OX40 agonist ivuxolimab. The receptor source for this set is an adult with an advanced solid tumor such as melanoma, head and neck, liver or kidney cancer.

The J gene is TRBJ1-4, the V gene TRBV28; D is unresolved. Germline V gives CDR1 MDHEN, CDR2 SYDVKM. Trimming removed 7 bases at V and 11 bases at J, with 23 bases between. The CDR3 runs 15 residues. CDR3 DNA: TGTGCCAGCATCCAAGTCAGAGGGAAACCTGAGAAACTGTTTTTT. Its protein product is CASIQVRGKPEKLFF.

By share, this clone ranks as medium-sized. This rearrangement joins TRBV10-2 to TRBJ1-1, with D unclear. Germline V CDR1 and CDR2: WSHSY, SAAADI. Deletions cut 2 bases from V and 10 bases from J, with 5 bases between. CDR3 length equals 10 residues. The CDR3 spells CASSEGVAFF. The CDR3, as DNA: TGCGCCAGCAGTGAGGGGGTAGCTTTCTTT.

This clone has just a few counts. Other DNA sequences of this sample code for an identical CDR3. The chain has TRBV30 and TRBJ1-1; no firm D call. Trimming stripped 2 bases from V and 0 bases from J, with 4 bases between. The V gene's germline CDR1 is GTSNPN and CDR2 SVGIG (reference sequence). This CDR3 comprises 12 residues. The CDR3, as DNA: TGTGCCTGGAGTCCCCTGAACACTGAAGCTTTCTTT. This sequence encodes CAWSPLNTEAFF.

The chain links TRBV29-1 to TRBJ2-7; TRBD1 might be the D (5 bases). Looked up from germline, CDR1 is SQVTM and CDR2 is ANQGSEA. V lost 5 bases and J 0 bases, leaving 11 bases between the germline ends. This CDR3 is built from 13 residues. Written as DNA, the CDR3 is TGCAGCGTTAGGGGATCGGTCTCCTACGAGCAGTACTTC. The encoded protein is CSVRGSVSYEQYF.

The V and J genes are TRBV27 and TRBJ2-1, with D hard to call. V was pared by 2 bases and J by 4 bases, with 6 bases between. Germline V gives CDR1 MNHEY, CDR2 SMNVEV (reference sequence). The CDR3 has 13 residues. Written as DNA, the CDR3 is TGTGCCAGCAGTTTACTAGTTTACAATGAGCAGTTCTTC. Its protein is CASSLLVYNEQFF.

The rearrangement links TRBV7-9 to TRBJ2-7; the D gene is possibly TRBD1 (6 bases). Trimming pared 4 bases from V and 3 bases from J, leaving 16 bases between. This CDR3 spans 15 amino acids. Germline values: CDR1 SEHNR, CDR2 FQNEAQ (reference sequence). The CDR3 reads CASSSGAGGDYEQYF. The CDR3 DNA follows: TGTGCCAGCAGCTCAGGGGCGGGTGGGGACTACGAGCAGTACTTC.

This chain uses TRBV9 with TRBJ1-6, with a tentative D call TRBD1 (5 bases). The V end was cut by 6 bases, the J end by 8 bases, with 9 bases between. This CDR3 spans 12 amino acids. The germline gives CDR1 SGDLS, CDR2 YYNGEE. CDR3 sequence: CASKGVDSPLHF. CDR3 DNA: TGTGCCAGCAAAGGGGTGGATTCACCCCTCCACTTT.

Relative to its sample, this clone is medium-sized. The chain joins TRBV6-5 to TRBJ1-1; D unclear. CDR1 and CDR2 from the germline V gene are MNHEY and SVGAGI. The V and J ends lost 5 bases and 3 bases respectively, with 10 bases between them. The CDR3 extends over 13 amino acids. CDR3 in amino acids: CASSRSADTEAFF. The CDR3, as DNA: TGTGCCAGCAGTCGATCAGCGGACACTGAAGCTTTCTTT.

This clone was recorded only once. The rearrangement uses TRBV30 and TRBJ1-5, with D unclear. CDR1 is GTSNPN, CDR2 SVGIG, per germline (reference sequence). This CDR3 spans 13 amino acids. V lost 0 bases and J 6 bases, leaving 9 bases between the germline ends. CDR3 in DNA: TGTGCCTGGAGTGTAACATTGGGTCAGCCCCAGCATTTT. This translates into CAWSVTLGQPQHF. Complete variable domain (other parts from reference TRBV30 and TRBJ1-5): SQTIHQWPATLVQPVGSPLSLECTVEGTSNPNLYWYRQAAGRGLQLLFYSVGIGQISSEVPQNLSASRPQDRQFILSSKKLLLSDSGFYLCAWSVTLGQPQHFGDGTRLSIL.